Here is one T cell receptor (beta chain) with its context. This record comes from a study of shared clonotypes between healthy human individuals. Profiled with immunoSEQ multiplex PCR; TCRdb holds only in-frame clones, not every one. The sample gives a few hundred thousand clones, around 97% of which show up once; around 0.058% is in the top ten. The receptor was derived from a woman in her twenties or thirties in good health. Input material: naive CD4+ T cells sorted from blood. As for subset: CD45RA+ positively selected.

CDR3 sequence reads: CASTPTGGPYNEQFF. The CDR3 nucleotides read TGTGCCAGTACCCCAACAGGGGGCCCCTACAATGAGCAGTTCTTC. The chain links TRBV19 to TRBJ2-1; 9 bases agree with TRBD1. Germline trimming cut 7 bases from V and 2 bases from J; bases unmatched to any gene: 6. This CDR3 contains 15 residues. Germline CDR1 LNHDA, CDR2 SQIVND (reference sequence).